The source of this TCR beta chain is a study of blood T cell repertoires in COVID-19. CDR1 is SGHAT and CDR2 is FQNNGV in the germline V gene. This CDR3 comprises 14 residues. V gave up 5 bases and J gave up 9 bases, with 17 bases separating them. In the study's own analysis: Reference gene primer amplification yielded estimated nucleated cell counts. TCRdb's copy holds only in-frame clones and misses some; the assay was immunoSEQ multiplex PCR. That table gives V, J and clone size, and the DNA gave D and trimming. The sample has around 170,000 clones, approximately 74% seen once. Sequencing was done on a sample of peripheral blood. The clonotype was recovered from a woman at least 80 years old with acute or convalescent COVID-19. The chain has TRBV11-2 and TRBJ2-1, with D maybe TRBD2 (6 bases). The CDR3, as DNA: TGTGCCAGCAGCCCCCCGCGGCGGGAAGGTGAGCAGTTCTTC. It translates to CASSPPRREGEQFF.